The present entry profiles one TCR beta chain with its context. At one boundary the junction diverges from the germline segment, which might be a read error. CDR3 size: 14 residues. Germline CDR1 is MNHNS and CDR2 is SASEGT. Making TCR beta cDNA involved 400 to 600 ng total RNA and a constant-region primer. Amplification in three nested multiplex PCR rounds with slightly modified ARM-PCR gave rise to TCR beta libraries. The study ran its first two PCR rounds for roughly 11 cycles each, using TRBV1-TRBV30 forward primers and a C-beta reverse primer. TCRdb reprocessed the multiplex PCR reads with MiXCR, giving one entry per CDR3 protein. The sample records more than 150,000 distinct CDR3 sequences, about 55% being singletons. This entry is derived from a study of tumor-infiltrating lymphocytes in primary liver carcinoma. Study context: All patients, whether men or women, fell within 30 to 69 years of age.

Unsorted whole blood supplied the blood RNA, and germline DNA was isolated too. The receptor was isolated from a man in his forties with primary liver carcinoma and hepatitis B virus infection. The material sequenced was peripheral blood. The chain has TRBV6-1 and TRBJ2-1; TRBD2 aligns across 7 bases. The CDR3 spells CVTRGREGDNEQLF. CDR3 DNA sequence: TGTGTCACCCGAGGGAGGGAGGGTGACAATGAGCAGCTCTTC.